Sequencing of this T cell receptor (beta chain) was carried out in a study of T-cell reconstitution after alpha-beta-depleted transplantation in children. Study-level findings and limits: Surviving recipient T cells and thymic progenitors produced the high day-60 TCRbeta diversity seen in some patients. Approximately two months post-transplant, alpha-beta T cells reportedly originated from several hundred expanded graft clones. Once a year had passed after transplant, T-cell counts and diversity came mostly from newly produced T cells.

In germline, CDR1 is MDHEN, CDR2 SYDVKM. There are 16 residues in the CDR3. After removal of 1 base from V and 8 bases from J, the junction contained 8 bases not matched to a gene. This sample's TCRbeta library carried unique molecular identifier barcodes. A single record per CDR3 protein comes from TCRdb applying MiXCR to the PCR reads. The table records approximately 230,000 distinct CDR3 sequences, roughly 24% of them present only once. With respect to this clonotype: No antigen is known for it.

This sequence was found in a girl aged 2-10 years with Fanconi anemia, due to receive a stem cell transplant. The sample consisted of PBMCs, taken before TCRalphabeta/CD19-depleted stem cell transplant. The V call is TRBV28, the J call TRBJ1-4; 9 nucleotides align to TRBD1. The chain's CDR3 is CASSLSGQGMREKLFF. In DNA, the CDR3 is TGTGCCAGCAGTTTATCAGGACAGGGGATGAGAGAAAAACTGTTTTTT.